This note documents a single TCR beta chain sequence. This entry is derived from a study of technical replicates of blood from several donors. Produced via immunoSEQ multiplex PCR; TCRdb's table is partial and in-frame only. The data contain around 80,000 clones, roughly 93% of them seen just once; the ten biggest clones take up approximately 0.22%. The germline CDR1 and CDR2 sequences are SGDLS and YYNGEE. This CDR3 is built from 14 residues. V was cut by 0 bases and J by 1 base, with 7 bases left in between. This receptor was identified in a human donor in good health. The sequenced sample consisted of T cells isolated from PBMCs. V is TRBV9 and J is TRBJ1-1; D is unclear. CDR3 in DNA: TGTGCCAGCAGCGTAGACGAGGGGAACACTGAAGCTTTCTTT. Encoded protein: CASSVDEGNTEAFF.